This T cell receptor (beta chain) was identified in a study of T cell changes during pregnancy in multiple sclerosis. This clone was recorded once. TCRdb keeps only in-frame clones here, not all; method: immunoSEQ multiplex PCR. The sample lists some 70,000 clones, just under 95% occurring once. The germline CDR1 and CDR2 sequences are SGHVS and FNYEAQ. This CDR3 contains 14 residues. The V and J ends lost 8 bases and 6 bases, in that order; junction bases with no gene match: 10. Here the sequenced sample was peripheral blood, taken after pregnancy. The sequence derives from a female donor in good health, enrolled as a control in a pregnancy study. The rearrangement joins TRBV7-6 to TRBJ2-1; TRBD2 matches 7 bases. CDR3 protein: CASSNRGVFNEQFF. The CDR3 DNA sequence: TGTGCCAGCTCCAACCGGGGGGTTTTCAATGAGCAGTTCTTC. Supplemented by reference TRBV7-6 and TRBJ2-1, the full variable domain reads GAGVSQSPRYKVTKRGQDVALRCDPISGHVSLYWYRQALGQGPEFLTYFNYEAQQDKSGLPNDRFSAERPEGSISTLTIQRTEQRDSAMYRCASSNRGVFNEQFFGPGTRLTVL.